Below are 27 T cell receptor beta chains sequenced from a single sample in a study of CD8 T cells in Susac syndrome. Roughly 0.5 to 1 ug RNA was reverse transcribed with random hexamers. TCRdb redid the calling of the immunoSEQ multiplex PCR reads with MiXCR, one entry per CDR3 protein. The sample lists 200,000 to 300,000 distinct CDR3 sequences, 90% to 97% occurring once. Sequenced input: CD4+ T cells from PBMCs. All receptors derive from a human donor with Susac syndrome.

This clonotype showed up just once. The gene calls are TRBV25-1 and TRBJ2-5, with D perhaps TRBD2 (5 bases). Trimming pared 1 base from V and 1 base from J, leaving 10 bases between. The CDR3 has 15 residues. Looked up from germline, CDR1 is MGHDK and CDR2 is SYGVNS. In nucleotides, the CDR3 is TGTGCCAGCAGTGAATCTCACGGGATCCAAGAGACCCAGTACTTC. It yields the protein CASSESHGIQETQYF. The variable domain in full, completed from reference TRBV25-1 and TRBJ2-5, reads EADIYQTPRYLVIGTGKKITLECSQTMGHDKMYWYQQDPGMELHLIHYSYGVNSTEKGDLSSESTVSRIRTEHFPLTLESARPSHTSQYLCASSESHGIQETQYFGPGTRLLVL.

The table lists this clonotype with a count of one. This chain links TRBV7-9 with TRBJ2-5; a weak D match, TRBD2 (5 bases). CDR1 is SEHNR and CDR2 is FQNEAQ in the germline V gene (reference sequence). The CDR3 runs 17 residues. Trimming cost V 4 bases and J 5 bases, with 23 bases left between them. This chain's CDR3 is CASSSPGVDYSEETQYF. For the CDR3, the DNA is TGTGCCAGCAGCTCCCCTGGGGTCGACTACTCCGAGGAGACCCAGTACTTC.

This chain connects TRBV7-3 to TRBJ1-2; D unresolved. CDR1 and CDR2 from the germline V gene are SGHTA and FQGTGA. There are 15 residues in the CDR3. The V end lost 1 base, the J end lost 6 bases, and 15 bases lay between the germline ends. In nucleotides, the CDR3 is TGTGCCAGCAGCTTAAGTTCTGGGAATTTTAATGGCTACACCTTC. Protein product: CASSLSSGNFNGYTF.

This clonotype was detected only once. The chain recombines TRBV27 with TRBJ1-2; weak D call: TRBD1 (5 bases). Germline assignment: CDR1 MNHEY and CDR2 SMNVEV (reference sequence). Trimming pared 5 bases from V and 4 bases from J, leaving 8 bases between. The CDR3 covers 12 residues. CDR3 sequence reads: CASSMGGYGYTF. In DNA, the CDR3 is TGTGCCAGCAGTATGGGGGGCTATGGCTACACCTTC.

This chain's CDR3 is CSARDAGQGARAFF. The CDR3 nucleotides read TGCAGTGCTAGAGATGCGGGGCAGGGGGCGAGAGCTTTCTTT. V and J are TRBV20-1 and TRBJ1-1; 8 bases are a match to TRBD1. CDR1 and CDR2 (germline): DFQATT, SNEGSKA (reference sequence). CDR3 length: 14 amino acids. Trimming removed 0 bases from V and 10 bases from J; junction bases left unmatched: 10.

The chain combines TRBV29-1 with TRBJ1-2; unclear D gene. Trimming pared 3 bases from V and 8 bases from J, leaving 19 bases between. Germline V gives CDR1 SQVTM, CDR2 ANQGSEA. The CDR3 length is 14 residues. The CDR3 is CSVEFRGSLLGYTF. CDR3 sequence (DNA): TGCAGCGTTGAGTTCCGTGGCAGTCTCTTGGGCTACACCTTC.

The chain employs TRBV12-3 or TRBV12-4 and TRBJ2-5, with TRBD2 matching over 12 bases. This CDR3 is 15 amino acids long. Trimming took 4 bases from V and 2 from J; bases not matched to a gene: 2. The CDR3 DNA reads TGTGCCAGCAGTTCAGGACTAGCGGGACAAGAGACCCAGTACTTC. Translation: CASSSGLAGQETQYF.

The chain uses TRBV25-1 and TRBJ1-1; D uncertain. V was pared by 9 bases and J by 1 base, with 6 bases between. This CDR3 region has 11 residues. Per the germline V gene, CDR1 is MGHDK and CDR2 is SYGVNS. The CDR3, as DNA: TGTGCCAGTTCAGAGAACACTGAAGCTTTCTTT. It yields the protein CASSENTEAFF. Drawing the rest from reference TRBV25-1 and TRBJ1-1, the complete variable domain is EADIYQTPRYLVIGTGKKITLECSQTMGHDKMYWYQQDPGMELHLIHYSYGVNSTEKGDLSSESTVSRIRTEHFPLTLESARPSHTSQYLCASSENTEAFFGQGTRLTVV.

For the CDR3, the DNA is TGTGCCAGCAGCTTAGGAACGGCAGATACGCAGTATTTT. Protein: CASSLGTADTQYF. The rearrangement uses TRBV7-8 and TRBJ2-3; no clear D gene. The CDR3 is made up of 13 amino acids. From germline, CDR1 is SGHVS and CDR2 FQNEAQ. Trimming cost V 1 base and J 4 bases, with 6 bases left between them.

V gene TRBV11-2 combines with J gene TRBJ2-7; D unresolved. V lost 5 bases to trimming and J lost 7 bases, with 9 bases between them. CDR3 length equals 11 residues. The germline V gene has CDR1 SGHAT and CDR2 FQNNGV. In DNA form, the CDR3 reads TGTGCCAGCAGCCACGTGAGGGAGCAGTACTTC. Translation gives CASSHVREQYF.

The chain combines TRBV5-1 with TRBJ1-5, with 8 bases that match TRBD1. There are 17 residues in the CDR3. J lost 3 bases, V lost 0 bases, and 8 bases had no gene match. CDR1 SGHRS and CDR2 YFSETQ come from the germline V gene. The DNA for the CDR3 is TGCGCCAGCAGCTTGGGACCGGGACAGGAAAACAATCAGCCCCAGCATTTT. It specifies CASSLGPGQENNQPQHF. Drawing the rest from reference TRBV5-1 and TRBJ1-5, the complete variable domain is KAGVTQTPRYLIKTRGQQVTLSCSPISGHRSVSWYQQTPGQGLQFLFEYFSETQRNKGNFPGRFSGRQFSNSRSEMNVSTLELGDSALYLCASSLGPGQENNQPQHFGDGTRLSIL.

The chain uses TRBV24-1 and TRBJ2-6; possibly TRBD1 for D (5 bases). Trimming cost V 0 bases and J 2 bases, with 13 bases left between them. This CDR3 contains 18 residues. Germline assignment: CDR1 KGHDR and CDR2 SFDVKD. The CDR3 region is CATSDLKGSGPGANVLTF. In DNA, the CDR3 is TGTGCCACCAGTGATTTGAAAGGTTCAGGGCCTGGGGCCAACGTCCTGACTTTC.

The genes are TRBV4-2 and TRBJ2-7; TRBD1 agrees at 8 bases. Trimming took 5 bases from V and 4 from J; bases not matched to a gene: 7. CDR3 length: 14 amino acids. CDR1 and CDR2 from the germline V gene are LGHNA and YNFKEQ. The chain's CDR3 is CASSSRQGSYEQYF. The CDR3 DNA follows: TGTGCCAGCAGCTCTCGACAGGGGTCGTACGAGCAGTACTTC.

This chain uses TRBV18 with TRBJ1-1, with D unclear. The CDR3 spans 14 residues. Looked up from germline, CDR1 is KGHSH and CDR2 is LQKENI. Trimming pared 1 base from V and 1 base from J, leaving 7 bases between. Here the CDR3 DNA reads TGTGCCAGCTCACCACGTTACAAGAACACTGAAGCTTTCTTT. It is translated as CASSPRYKNTEAFF.

This clonotype was seen only once. V usage is TRBV29-1 and J usage is TRBJ1-2; D gene uncertain. The V gene's germline CDR1 is SQVTM and CDR2 ANQGSEA. The CDR3 contains 13 residues. V was shortened by 3 bases and J by 8 bases, with 16 bases between the two germline ends. The CDR3 DNA follows: TGCAGCGTTGATTGGCCAGGAGCTTGGGGCTACACCTTC. It is translated as CSVDWPGAWGYTF.

The CDR3 region is CSAPVEAGGYNEQFF. The CDR3 bases are TGCAGTGCTCCTGTGGAAGCGGGAGGGTACAATGAGCAGTTCTTC. The chain has TRBV20-1 and TRBJ2-1; TRBD2 matches 10 bases. The germline V gene encodes CDR1 DFQATT and CDR2 SNEGSKA (reference sequence). V was pared by 5 bases and J by 4 bases, with 8 bases of the junction left unmatched. The CDR3 is 15 amino acids.

This chain links TRBV19 with TRBJ1-4, with D maybe TRBD1 (6 bases). The CDR3 length is 16 residues. The germline V gene has CDR1 LNHDA and CDR2 SQIVND (reference sequence). The ends were cut back, 5 bases at V and 8 bases at J, with 21 bases in the middle. CDR3 nucleotide sequence: TGTGCCAGTAGTCCCCAGGGAGAACCTACAGGGGAAAAACTGTTTTTT. Amino acids: CASSPQGEPTGEKLFF.

V usage is TRBV19 and J usage is TRBJ2-1; 11 bases are a match to TRBD2. Germline assignment: CDR1 LNHDA and CDR2 SQIVND (reference sequence). Trimming cost V 5 bases and J 4 bases; bases outside gene matches: 13. The CDR3 sequence is 18 residues long. CDR3 amino acids: CASSLIAGGPGGYNEQFF. CDR3 in DNA: TGTGCCAGTAGTTTGATAGCGGGAGGGCCTGGAGGGTACAATGAGCAGTTCTTC.

This sequence joins TRBV3-1 and TRBJ2-1; D unclear. CDR3 length: 12 amino acids. The V gene's germline CDR1 is LGHDT and CDR2 YNNKEL (reference sequence). V was clipped by 4 bases and J by 9 bases, with 10 bases between them. This CDR3 reads CASSLSYVEQFF. For the CDR3, the DNA is TGTGCCAGCAGCCTAAGTTACGTTGAGCAGTTCTTC.

The chain links TRBV5-6 to TRBJ2-7, with 10 bases that match TRBD1. CDR1 and CDR2 (germline): SGHDT, YYEEEE. This CDR3 has 19 residues. The J segment lost 7 bases and the V segment lost 3 bases, leaving 22 bases of the junction unmatched. CDR3 coding DNA: TGTGCCAGCAGCTCGCCGGGACAGGGGATGATGAATTCGGCTGGGGAGCAGTACTTC. This codes for CASSSPGQGMMNSAGEQYF.

This chain uses TRBV6-5 with TRBJ1-2, with 8 positions matching TRBD1. The CDR3 is 13 residues long. Germline V CDR1 and CDR2: MNHEY, SVGAGI. The V segment lost 4 bases and the J segment 8 bases; nucleotides outside the gene matches: 6. CDR3 in amino acids: CASSSTGDRGYTF. The CDR3 nucleotides are TGTGCCAGCAGTTCGACAGGGGATAGAGGCTACACCTTC.

The chain links TRBV2 to TRBJ2-2; 10 bases agree with TRBD1. This CDR3 comprises 15 residues. Germline lookup yields CDR1 SNHLY and CDR2 FYNNEI. Trimming removed 7 bases from V and 0 bases from J; junction bases left unmatched: 2. CDR3 coding DNA: TGTGCCAGCACCGGGACAGGGGCGAACACCGGGGAGCTGTTTTTT. Amino acids: CASTGTGANTGELFF.

V is TRBV30 and J is TRBJ1-2, with TRBD1 identical over 7 bases. Germline V gives CDR1 GTSNPN, CDR2 SVGIG (reference sequence). V shed 1 base and J 6 bases; nucleotides not matched to a gene: 5. The CDR3 is 13 amino acids. The CDR3 spells CAWSGTGIDGYTF. The CDR3 DNA sequence: TGTGCCTGGAGTGGGACAGGAATCGATGGCTACACCTTC.

This sequence joins TRBV9 and TRBJ2-6, with 7 bases aligning to TRBD2. CDR1 SGDLS and CDR2 YYNGEE come from the germline V gene. The CDR3 extends over 19 amino acids. V shed 0 bases, J shed 0 bases, and the junction held 9 bases outside the gene matches. The CDR3 loop is CASSVVPGGTFSGANVLTF. DNA for the CDR3: TGTGCCAGCAGCGTAGTCCCCGGGGGGACGTTCTCTGGGGCCAACGTCCTGACTTTC.

V gene TRBV15 combines with J gene TRBJ2-5; 14 nucleotides agree with TRBD2. Germline assignment: CDR1 LNHNV and CDR2 YYDKDF (reference sequence). After removal of 0 bases from V and 7 bases from J, the junction contained 13 bases not matched to a gene. The CDR3 has 19 residues. The CDR3 coding sequence is TGTGCCACCAGCAGAGACTCGACTAGCGGGAGGGCCGGGGATGGGACCCAGTACTTC. Amino acid sequence: CATSRDSTSGRAGDGTQYF. Drawing the rest from reference TRBV15 and TRBJ2-5, the complete variable domain is DAMVIQNPRYQVTQFGKPVTLSCSQTLNHNVMYWYQQKSSQAPKLLFHYYDKDFNNEADTPDNFQSRRPNTSFCFLDIRSPGLGDTAMYLCATSRDSTSGRAGDGTQYFGPGTRLLVL.

The V and J genes are TRBV12-3 or TRBV12-4 and TRBJ2-7; 8 bases align to TRBD1. The V segment lost 5 bases and the J segment 5 bases; nucleotides outside the gene matches: 2. This CDR3 spans 12 amino acids. The CDR3 here is CASSVTGDEQYF. The DNA for the CDR3 is TGTGCCAGCAGTGTGACAGGGGACGAGCAGTACTTC.

V gene TRBV19 combines with J gene TRBJ2-7; no reliable D call. The germline gives CDR1 LNHDA, CDR2 SQIVND (reference sequence). V dropped 9 bases and J dropped 10 bases, with 22 bases sitting between them. The CDR3 is 13 residues long. CDR3 nucleotides: TGTGCCAGACCCCCTCTTCTACCCAAGGATCAGTACTTC. Translation gives CARPPLLPKDQYF.